The rows below give T cell receptor beta chains drawn from one sample of a study of beta chain features in type 1 diabetes. The assay was immunoSEQ multiplex PCR, and TCRdb's table has in-frame clones only and misses some. This repertoire shows about 660,000 clones, about an eighth found once; its top ten account for 0.04%. The specimen was naive CD4+ T cells from blood. These receptors were taken from a man in his late teens or twenties with type 1 diabetes. CDR3s include the opening cysteine and the closing phenylalanine or tryptophan. The D gene is left open where the match is weak. A row's size may be missing; if present it is once, few, many or a size class.

clone_size,d_call,v_call,j_call,cdr3_aa,cdr3_nt
-,-,TRBV5-1,TRBJ2-5,CASSSGQPVRETQYF,TGCGCCAGCAGCTCCGGACAGCCCGTACGGGAGACCCAGTACTTC
-,-,TRBV28,TRBJ1-5,CASSLWTDNQPQHF,TGTGCCAGCAGTTTATGGACGGACAATCAGCCCCAGCATTTT
-,TRBD1,TRBV6-5,TRBJ2-3,CASSSQGDTQYF,TGTGCCAGCAGTTCACAGGGGGATACGCAGTATTTT
-,-,TRBV9,TRBJ1-2,CASSVDGEYGYTF,TGTGCCAGCAGCGTAGACGGCGAATATGGCTACACCTTC
-,TRBD1,TRBV30,TRBJ2-7,CAWRDRAREQYF,TGTGCCTGGAGGGACAGGGCGCGCGAGCAGTACTTC
few,-,TRBV2,TRBJ2-3,CASSEARDTQYF,TGTGCCAGCAGTGAAGCTAGAGATACGCAGTATTTT
few,TRBD1,TRBV30,TRBJ2-7,CAWTTGTGASYEQYF,TGTGCCTGGACTACTGGGACAGGGGCCTCCTACGAGCAGTACTTC
-,-,TRBV7-9,TRBJ2-5,CASSLFGRGETQYF,TGTGCCAGCAGCTTATTTGGGAGAGGAGAGACCCAGTACTTC
-,TRBD2,TRBV4-1,TRBJ2-1,CASSQESPSGYAYNEQFF,TGCGCCAGCAGCCAAGAATCGCCTAGCGGGTATGCCTACAATGAGCAGTTCTTC
-,-,TRBV5-6,TRBJ1-4,CASSLWGYEKLFF,TGTGCCAGCAGCTTGTGGGGGTATGAAAAACTGTTTTTT
-,-,TRBV30,TRBJ2-1,CAWSRLGLASIGEQFF,TGTGCCTGGAGCAGACTGGGGCTAGCGAGCATTGGTGAGCAGTTCTTC
-,-,TRBV4-2,TRBJ1-5,CASSQDGQGRKHF,TGTGCCAGCAGCCAAGATGGGCAGGGGAGGAAGCATTTT
few,-,TRBV11-2,TRBJ2-1,CASSLQFSIGNEQFF,TGTGCCAGCAGCTTACAGTTCAGCATCGGGAATGAGCAGTTCTTC
-,-,TRBV9,TRBJ2-1,CASGDWDINEQFF,TGTGCCTCAGGGGACTGGGATATAAATGAGCAGTTCTTC
-,-,TRBV15,TRBJ2-5,CATSRDFKETQYF,TGTGCCACCAGCCGGGACTTTAAAGAGACCCAGTACTTC
-,-,TRBV6-5,TRBJ1-2,CASSTGDYGYTF,TGTGCCAGCAGTACAGGAGACTATGGCTACACCTTC
-,-,TRBV29-1,TRBJ1-2,CSVEYRGDSNYGYTF,TGCAGCGTTGAATATCGAGGGGATTCTAACTATGGCTACACCTTC
few,-,TRBV30,TRBJ1-1,CAWSGVAGTEAFF,TGTGCCTGGAGTGGTGTAGCTGGCACTGAAGCTTTCTTT
-,TRBD1,TRBV4-3,TRBJ2-3,CASSQELDRGRADTQYF,TGCGCCAGCAGCCAAGAACTGGACAGGGGGCGCGCAGATACGCAGTATTTT
-,-,TRBV6-6,TRBJ1-5,CASIPGRQYSNQPQHF,TGTGCCAGCATTCCCGGTAGACAGTATAGCAATCAGCCCCAGCATTTT
-,-,TRBV6-1,TRBJ1-6,CASSEGGSWSPLHF,TGTGCCAGCAGTGAAGGGGGGAGTTGGTCACCCCTCCACTTT
few,TRBD2,TRBV10-3,TRBJ2-7,CAISRERGMGEQYF,TGTGCCATCTCGCGAGAGCGGGGCATGGGGGAGCAGTACTTC
few,-,TRBV30,TRBJ1-1,CAWSVWQGTEAFF,TGTGCCTGGAGTGTATGGCAGGGCACTGAAGCTTTCTTT
-,-,TRBV11-2,TRBJ2-6,CASSLASPRSGANVLTF,TGTGCCAGCAGCTTAGCCTCCCCGAGATCTGGGGCCAACGTCCTGACTTTC
-,-,TRBV4-2,TRBJ1-1,CASSQAGSLMNTEAFF,TGTGCCAGCAGCCAAGCCGGGAGCCTTATGAACACTGAAGCTTTCTTT
-,-,TRBV7-8,TRBJ1-5,CASSGDHPLNQPQHF,TGTGCCAGCAGCGGGGACCACCCCCTCAATCAGCCCCAGCATTTT
-,-,TRBV25-1,TRBJ1-2,CASRGLNYGYTF,TGTGCCAGCAGGGGTCTTAACTATGGCTACACCTTC
few,TRBD1,TRBV10-3,TRBJ1-6,CAISEQTGDNSPLHF,TGTGCCATCAGTGAGCAGACAGGGGATAATTCACCCCTCCACTTT
few,-,TRBV18,TRBJ2-5,CASSPREETQYF,TGTGCCAGCTCACCCAGAGAAGAGACCCAGTACTTC
-,TRBD1,TRBV5-4,TRBJ2-5,CASSLDRGRETQYF,TGTGCCAGCAGCTTGGACAGGGGGCGGGAGACCCAGTACTTC
-,-,TRBV5-6,TRBJ2-3,CASSLPIRAGGYTQYF,TGTGCCAGCAGCCTGCCCATTAGGGCGGGCGGTTATACGCAGTATTTT
-,-,TRBV5-1,TRBJ2-5,CASSAGPPQETQYF,TGCGCCAGCAGCGCTGGACCTCCCCAAGAGACCCAGTACTTC
-,-,TRBV29-1,TRBJ2-5,CSEAIHQETQYF,TGCAGCGAGGCGATTCATCAAGAGACCCAGTACTTC
-,-,TRBV7-2,TRBJ1-2,CASSLALGLVDGYTF,TGTGCCAGCAGCTTAGCGTTAGGGCTCGTCGACGGCTACACCTTC
few,TRBD1,TRBV5-4,TRBJ2-1,CASSFRDRGREEQFF,TGTGCCAGCAGCTTTCGGGACAGGGGGCGGGAAGAGCAGTTCTTC
-,-,TRBV30,TRBJ1-5,CAWARIGQSNQPQHF,TGTGCCTGGGCCCGGATCGGACAGAGCAATCAGCCCCAGCATTTT